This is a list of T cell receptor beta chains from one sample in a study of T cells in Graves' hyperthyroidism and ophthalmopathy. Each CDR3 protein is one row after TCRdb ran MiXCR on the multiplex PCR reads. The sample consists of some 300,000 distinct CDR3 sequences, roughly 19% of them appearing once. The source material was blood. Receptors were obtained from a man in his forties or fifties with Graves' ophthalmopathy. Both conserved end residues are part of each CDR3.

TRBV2,CASSLQGAWGSPLHF
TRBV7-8,CASSTGGGLDQPQHF
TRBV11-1,CASSELVGLAITYEQYF
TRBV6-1,CASSPWGAGYGYTF
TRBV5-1,CASREGTGGRETQYF
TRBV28,CASSPPSWGNEQYF
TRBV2,CASSGRGSASEQYF
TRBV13,CASSLLAKTYNEQFF
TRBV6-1,CASSSPRDRRNYGYTF
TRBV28,CASSLPTSGYYNEQFF
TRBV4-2,CASSQEGGRTYNEQFF
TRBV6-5,CASSYVNRGGETQYF
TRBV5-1,CASSPGLVRSADTQYF
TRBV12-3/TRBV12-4,CASRPQGANYNEQFF
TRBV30,CAWSAWATGELFF
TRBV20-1,CSASDPGLAYNEQFF
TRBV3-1,CASRLDRNTEAFF
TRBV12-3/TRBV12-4,CASSSATGYEQYF
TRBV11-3,CASSRGVGTGETQYF
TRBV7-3,CASSPTRGTDYGYTF
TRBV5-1,CASSRGGWASGDNEQFF
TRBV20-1,CSAPRGRSYEQYF
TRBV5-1,CTSSSDGGSNQPQHF
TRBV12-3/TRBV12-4,CASSRGQGDSRRPLEQYF
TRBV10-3,CAISALDSQPQHF
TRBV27,CASRTGVPGELFF
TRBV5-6,CASSWETGRSSPLHF
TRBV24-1,CATSVKRTSGRSYNEQFF
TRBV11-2,CASSSRLQESIYEQYF
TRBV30,CAWTPRDRLNTDTQYF
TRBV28,CASSMAGELFF
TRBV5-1,CASSLTGSPVRDTQYF
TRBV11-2,CASSQSGRLYEQYF
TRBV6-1,CASSETGRTRPQHF
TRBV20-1,CSASETSGFGGELFF
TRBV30,CAWSGGKVTDTQYF
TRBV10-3,CAISEKTGETQYF
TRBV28,CASSLMRGVDEQFF
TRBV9,CASTLLAGPTDTQYF
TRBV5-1,CASSLGGQGYNEQFF
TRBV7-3,CASSPRGNTGELFF
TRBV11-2,CASSPRDRGGTEAFF
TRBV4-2,CASSQGGTQYF
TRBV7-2,CASSRTGEGGELFF
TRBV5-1,CASSLARSTDTQYF
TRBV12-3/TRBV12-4,CAGSPGQGDPWTDTQYF
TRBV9,CASSPGQDSQPQHF
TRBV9,CASSITGEGYGYTF
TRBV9,CASSEGAYNQPQHF
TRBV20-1,CSSESTGELFF
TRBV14,CASSHRLAGLPTDTQYF
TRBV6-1,CASSEHGNQPQHF
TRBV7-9,CASSGTGTAGEQYF
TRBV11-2,CASSLEPGLGFNEQYF
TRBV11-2,CASSTGVIYTGELFF
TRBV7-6,CASSLGYAFKDTQYF
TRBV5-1,CASSLPADQLLMNTEAFF
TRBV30,CAWSVHREEEKLFF
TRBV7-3,CASSFSDREEQYF